These T cell receptor beta chains were read from a single sample in a study of identical twins. TCRdb fed the 5' RACE reads into MiXCR, producing one record per CDR3 protein. In the table there are 310,000 or so distinct CDR3 sequences, 7.5% to 9.5% of which are singletons. In addition, the sample was reused for a study of yellow fever vaccine responses in identical twins.

Sequencing used CD8+ T cells sorted from blood. These receptors were collected from a woman aged 18-30 years in good health. The CDR3 runs from the conserved cysteine through the conserved F or W. For some rows the clone size is stated as once, few or many, or as a class when expanded; others skip it.

clone_size: few
v_call: TRBV7-3
cdr3_aa: CASSLRRNQQGDSYEQYF

clone_size: few
v_call: TRBV20-1
cdr3_aa: CSAIGLAGLYEQYF

clone_size: few
v_call: TRBV20-1
cdr3_aa: CSARVGLAGSYEQYF

clone_size: many
v_call: TRBV24-1
cdr3_aa: CATSTSLTSGSLNEQFF

clone_size: NA
v_call: TRBV4-3
cdr3_aa: CASSRDRVPSYEQYF

clone_size: few
v_call: TRBV2
cdr3_aa: CASSEWALNEQFF

clone_size: NA
v_call: TRBV4-3
cdr3_aa: CASSQDILTMQFF

clone_size: NA
v_call: TRBV7-6
cdr3_aa: CASSPAGGREQYF

clone_size: few
v_call: TRBV12-3/TRBV12-4
cdr3_aa: CASSRDRPPQHF

clone_size: NA
v_call: TRBV7-2
cdr3_aa: CASSLGLAEPLSYVQYF

clone_size: many
v_call: TRBV5-1
cdr3_aa: CASMSGREGYTF

clone_size: many
v_call: TRBV28
cdr3_aa: CASSLWATEAFF

clone_size: many
v_call: TRBV9
cdr3_aa: CASSVVKVGTSAMHNEQFF

clone_size: many
v_call: TRBV3-1
cdr3_aa: CASSQDREFHEQYF

clone_size: many
v_call: TRBV12-3/TRBV12-4
cdr3_aa: CASSSYATSAILGEETQYF

clone_size: many
v_call: TRBV6-1
cdr3_aa: CASSVHPTNEKLFF

clone_size: few
v_call: TRBV7-9
cdr3_aa: CASSFTGGANEQFF

clone_size: NA
v_call: TRBV20-1
cdr3_aa: CSARGGDTQYF

clone_size: few
v_call: TRBV11-2
cdr3_aa: CASSFGGVTYEQYF

clone_size: few
v_call: TRBV9
cdr3_aa: CASSVEGLAGPGGADTQYF

clone_size: many
v_call: TRBV29-1
cdr3_aa: CSVQTGGPNEQFF

clone_size: few
v_call: TRBV11-2
cdr3_aa: CASSLVSHQETQYF

clone_size: many
v_call: TRBV15
cdr3_aa: CATSRDHGQGEFF

clone_size: many
v_call: TRBV28
cdr3_aa: CASSPIGQGRQPQHF

clone_size: NA
v_call: TRBV20-1
cdr3_aa: CSAREFGGLTGDPREQFF

clone_size: many
v_call: TRBV13
cdr3_aa: CASSPGTSGSSGTDTQYF

clone_size: NA
v_call: TRBV4-2
cdr3_aa: CASSQARGQGTPYEQYF

clone_size: NA
v_call: TRBV28
cdr3_aa: CASATRVINEQFF

clone_size: many
v_call: TRBV12-3/TRBV12-4
cdr3_aa: CASSTTSLLHYEQYF

clone_size: many
v_call: TRBV5-1
cdr3_aa: CASSLGSELSYEQYF

clone_size: many
v_call: TRBV5-1
cdr3_aa: CASSYRQEGVEQFF

clone_size: few
v_call: TRBV12-3/TRBV12-4
cdr3_aa: CASSFAPMGLQETQYF

clone_size: few
v_call: TRBV7-9
cdr3_aa: CASSYPGSTEAFF

clone_size: many
v_call: TRBV13
cdr3_aa: CASSLGGEPYEQYF

clone_size: NA
v_call: TRBV15
cdr3_aa: CATSSVGADTEAFF

clone_size: few
v_call: TRBV7-3
cdr3_aa: CASSNQGARQPQHF

clone_size: many
v_call: TRBV12-3/TRBV12-4
cdr3_aa: CASSAPGLAAEQYF

clone_size: few
v_call: TRBV29-1
cdr3_aa: CSVVHLGQGVVGYTF

clone_size: many
v_call: TRBV6-1
cdr3_aa: CASSHGQAASPTEQYF

clone_size: few
v_call: TRBV20-1
cdr3_aa: CSARTGDSSYNEQFF

clone_size: many
v_call: TRBV29-1
cdr3_aa: CSVLSNTGELFF